This T cell receptor (beta chain) came from a study of cytomegalovirus exposure and HLA in healthy donors. Per the germline V gene, CDR1 is SGHRS and CDR2 is YFSETQ. This CDR3 spans 17 amino acids. V lost 4 bases and J lost 5; bases outside the gene matches: 17. PCR was performed using 60 Vbeta and 13 Jbeta primers. Generated by immunoSEQ multiplex PCR, the TCRdb table keeps only in-frame clones and is missing some. In the table there are about 150,000 clones, roughly 86% of which are singletons. Sequenced material: PBMCs. The V gene is TRBV5-1, the J gene TRBJ1-1; 7 bases agree with TRBD1. The TCR comes from a woman in her 40s in good health and CMV-seronegative. This CDR3 is CASSAWNGQAGGTEAFF. CDR3 sequence (DNA): TGCGCCAGCAGCGCGTGGAACGGACAGGCGGGAGGGACTGAAGCTTTCTTT. Using reference TRBV5-1 and TRBJ1-1 for the parts outside the CDR3, the full variable domain is KAGVTQTPRYLIKTRGQQVTLSCSPISGHRSVSWYQQTPGQGLQFLFEYFSETQRNKGNFPGRFSGRQFSNSRSEMNVSTLELGDSALYLCASSAWNGQAGGTEAFFGQGTRLTVV.